Listed below are T cell receptor beta chains from one sample, sequenced in a study of CD8+ T cells in alopecia areata. TCRdb's copy holds only in-frame clones and misses some; the assay was immunoSEQ multiplex PCR. In the table there are 100,000 to 130,000 clones, less than 90% of which are singletons. The source material was CD8+ T cells sorted from blood, sampled at week 24, from a patient treated with tofacitinib. Receptor source: a human donor with alopecia areata. CDR3s include the opening cysteine and the closing phenylalanine or tryptophan. Each record gives: V gene, clone size, D gene, J gene, CDR3 protein, CDR3 DNA. D genes are given only for firm matches. Some rows mark clone size as missing; the rest say once, few, many or name a class of expanded clone.

v_gene: TRBV18
abundance: NA
d_gene: NA
j_gene: TRBJ1-1
CDR3aa: CASSPRQGKNTEAFF
CDR3nt: TGTGCCAGCTCACCACGTCAGGGAAAGAACACTGAAGCTTTCTTT

v_gene: TRBV6-6
abundance: NA
d_gene: NA
j_gene: TRBJ1-5
CDR3aa: CASSDRSNQPQHF
CDR3nt: TGTGCCAGCAGCGACAGAAGCAATCAGCCCCAGCATTTT

v_gene: TRBV27
abundance: few
d_gene: TRBD1
j_gene: TRBJ2-1
CDR3aa: CASSSRQGDEQFF
CDR3nt: TGTGCCAGCAGTTCAAGACAGGGGGATGAGCAGTTCTTC

v_gene: TRBV4-1
abundance: NA
d_gene: NA
j_gene: TRBJ2-2
CDR3aa: CASSLVQADSRPGELFF
CDR3nt: TGCGCCAGCAGCCTCGTACAAGCGGACAGCAGGCCCGGGGAGCTGTTTTTT

v_gene: TRBV9
abundance: NA
d_gene: NA
j_gene: TRBJ2-5
CDR3aa: CASSANPYTSRETQYF
CDR3nt: TGTGCCAGCAGCGCAAATCCCTACACTAGCCGGGAGACCCAGTACTTC

v_gene: TRBV7-9
abundance: NA
d_gene: TRBD1
j_gene: TRBJ2-7
CDR3aa: CASSSTGQGAREQYF
CDR3nt: TGTGCCAGCAGCTCCACGGGACAGGGGGCTCGAGAGCAGTACTTC

v_gene: TRBV5-1
abundance: NA
d_gene: TRBD2
j_gene: TRBJ2-7
CDR3aa: CASSPGGAYEQYF
CDR3nt: TGCGCCAGCAGCCCGGGGGGTGCCTACGAGCAGTACTTC

v_gene: TRBV2
abundance: NA
d_gene: NA
j_gene: TRBJ2-4
CDR3aa: CASSDRETLPKNIQYF
CDR3nt: TGTGCCAGCAGTGACCGGGAGACCTTACCCAAAAACATTCAGTACTTC

v_gene: TRBV7-8
abundance: few
d_gene: NA
j_gene: TRBJ2-5
CDR3aa: CASSPSPGPPVQETQYF
CDR3nt: TGTGCCAGCAGCCCAAGTCCGGGACCCCCTGTACAAGAGACCCAGTACTTC

v_gene: TRBV5-8
abundance: NA
d_gene: TRBD1
j_gene: TRBJ1-2
CDR3aa: CASSSDRGYGYTF
CDR3nt: TGTGCCAGCAGCTCAGACAGGGGGTATGGCTACACCTTC

v_gene: TRBV6-1
abundance: NA
d_gene: NA
j_gene: TRBJ1-1
CDR3aa: CASSQGTTEAFF
CDR3nt: TGTGCCAGCAGTCAAGGGACGACTGAAGCTTTCTTT

v_gene: TRBV5-5
abundance: NA
d_gene: NA
j_gene: TRBJ1-6
CDR3aa: CASSSRNRNNNSPLHF
CDR3nt: TGTGCCAGCAGCAGTCGGAACAGGAACAATAATTCACCCCTCCACTTT

v_gene: TRBV7-9
abundance: once
d_gene: TRBD1
j_gene: TRBJ2-7
CDR3aa: CASSLGQGMSEQYF
CDR3nt: TGTGCCAGCAGCTTAGGACAGGGTATGAGCGAGCAGTACTTC

v_gene: TRBV13
abundance: NA
d_gene: NA
j_gene: TRBJ2-1
CDR3aa: CASSLEANNEQFF
CDR3nt: TGTGCCAGCAGCTTAGAAGCCAACAATGAGCAGTTCTTC

v_gene: TRBV7-9
abundance: NA
d_gene: NA
j_gene: TRBJ2-7
CDR3aa: CASSLNYEQYF
CDR3nt: TGTGCCAGCAGCTTAAACTACGAGCAGTACTTC

v_gene: TRBV29-1
abundance: few
d_gene: NA
j_gene: TRBJ2-2
CDR3aa: CSVLQGGYTGELFF
CDR3nt: TGCAGCGTTCTACAAGGGGGGTACACCGGGGAGCTGTTTTTT

v_gene: TRBV4-1
abundance: NA
d_gene: TRBD2
j_gene: TRBJ2-3
CDR3aa: CASSQDGLAGGRDTQYF
CDR3nt: TGCGCCAGCAGCCAAGATGGACTAGCGGGGGGGAGGGATACGCAGTATTTT

v_gene: TRBV11-2
abundance: NA
d_gene: NA
j_gene: TRBJ2-3
CDR3aa: CASSPEHTDTQYF
CDR3nt: TGTGCCAGCAGCCCCGAGCACACAGATACGCAGTATTTT

v_gene: TRBV2
abundance: NA
d_gene: NA
j_gene: TRBJ1-1
CDR3aa: CASVSTEAFF
CDR3nt: TGTGCCAGCGTGAGCACTGAAGCTTTCTTT

v_gene: TRBV19
abundance: once
d_gene: NA
j_gene: TRBJ2-7
CDR3aa: CASSIGGSGYEQYF
CDR3nt: TGTGCCAGTAGTATCGGAGGGTCCGGGTACGAGCAGTACTTC

v_gene: TRBV7-8
abundance: few
d_gene: TRBD1
j_gene: TRBJ2-7
CDR3aa: CASSRKTGQGAYEQYF
CDR3nt: TGTGCCAGCAGCCGGAAGACGGGACAGGGGGCCTACGAGCAGTACTTC

v_gene: TRBV7-9
abundance: NA
d_gene: NA
j_gene: TRBJ2-7
CDR3aa: CASSFRFQNPTGYEQYF
CDR3nt: TGTGCCAGCAGCTTTCGTTTTCAGAATCCCACCGGCTACGAGCAGTACTTC

v_gene: TRBV7-6
abundance: NA
d_gene: NA
j_gene: TRBJ2-2
CDR3aa: CASSLAEMNTGELFF
CDR3nt: TGTGCCAGCAGCTTAGCGGAGATGAACACCGGGGAGCTGTTTTTT

v_gene: TRBV5-4
abundance: few
d_gene: TRBD1
j_gene: TRBJ2-7
CDR3aa: CASSLTGMGEQYF
CDR3nt: TGTGCCAGCAGCCTGACAGGGATGGGCGAGCAGTACTTC

v_gene: TRBV5-1
abundance: once
d_gene: TRBD1
j_gene: TRBJ2-7
CDR3aa: CASSLDVTGIYEQYF
CDR3nt: TGCGCCAGCAGCTTGGATGTGACAGGGATCTACGAGCAGTACTTC

v_gene: TRBV7-9
abundance: NA
d_gene: NA
j_gene: TRBJ2-5
CDR3aa: CASSLDWLRETQYF
CDR3nt: TGTGCCAGCAGCTTAGATTGGCTAAGAGAGACCCAGTACTTC

v_gene: TRBV27
abundance: NA
d_gene: TRBD1
j_gene: TRBJ1-2
CDR3aa: CASSSRQGSGEGYTF
CDR3nt: TGTGCCAGCAGTTCCCGACAGGGCTCGGGCGAGGGCTACACCTTC